This T cell receptor beta chain came from a study of T cells after yellow fever vaccination. Details on this clonotype: Its matching antigen is unknown.

Each CDR3 protein gets one entry after TCRdb re-called the 5' RACE reads with MiXCR. In the table there are 100,000 to 150,000 distinct CDR3 sequences, approximately 9% of which are singletons. Study-wide results and limits: Abundant bulk-derived clonotypes could contaminate FACS-sorted repertoires.

This specimen consisted of CD8+ T cells sorted from PBMCs, obtained on the day of the yellow fever booster vaccination. This TCR was recovered from a man aged 18 to 30 who received the YFV17D yellow fever vaccine.

The CDR3 DNA follows: TGTGCCAGCAGCGACGGCGGGGGGGAACAAGAGACCCAGTACTTC. Its protein is CASSDGGGEQETQYF. The chain uses TRBV9 and TRBJ2-5; the match to TRBD2 covers 9 bases. Trimming cost V 3 bases and J 2 bases; bases outside gene matches: 5. The CDR3 length is 15 residues. CDR1 and CDR2 from the germline V gene are SGDLS and YYNGEE.